Here is one T cell receptor beta chain with its context. As yet, its antigen is unknown. The source of the sample is a study of cytomegalovirus exposure and HLA in healthy donors. About the study: The 110 or so validation repertoires used a platform that matched the one used for the 666 first-cohort repertoires, as a later analysis reported.

TCRdb's table, derived via immunoSEQ multiplex PCR, lists solely in-frame clones and lacks some. Of some 64,000 clones listed, 90% to 97% are singletons. Study-level results: Most TCR sequences showed up rarely, but some public TCRs showed up in many donors. First-cohort TCR clusters tended to co-occur in the 130 or so validation repertoires, a later analysis found. A classifier reportedly called cytomegalovirus status with high sensitivity and specificity.

This CDR3 is 18 amino acids long. Per the germline V gene, CDR1 is SGHDT and CDR2 is YYEEEE. V shed 1 base and J 0 bases; nucleotides not matched to a gene: 8. This TCR derives from a woman younger than 35 in good health and CMV-seronegative. The source material was PBMCs. The chain links TRBV5-6 to TRBJ2-5; 11 nucleotides line up with TRBD2. CDR3 in amino acids: CASSLPSGLAGNQETQYF. DNA of the CDR3: TGTGCCAGCAGCTTGCCGTCTGGACTAGCGGGCAACCAAGAGACCCAGTACTTC.